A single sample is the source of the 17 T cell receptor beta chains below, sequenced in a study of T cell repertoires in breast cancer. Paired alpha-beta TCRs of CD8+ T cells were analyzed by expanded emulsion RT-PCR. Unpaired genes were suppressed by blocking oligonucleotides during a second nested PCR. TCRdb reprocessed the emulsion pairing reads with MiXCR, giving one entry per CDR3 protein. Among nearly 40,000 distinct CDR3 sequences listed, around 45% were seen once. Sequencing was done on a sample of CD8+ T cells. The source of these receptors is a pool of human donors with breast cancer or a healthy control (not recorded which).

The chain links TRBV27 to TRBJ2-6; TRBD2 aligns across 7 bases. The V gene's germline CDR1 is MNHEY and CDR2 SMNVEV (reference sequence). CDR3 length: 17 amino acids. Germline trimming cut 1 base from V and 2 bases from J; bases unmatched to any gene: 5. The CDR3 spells CASSLYGAGAGANVLTF. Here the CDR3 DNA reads TGTGCCAGCAGTTTATATGGGGCGGGGGCTGGGGCCAACGTCCTGACTTTC. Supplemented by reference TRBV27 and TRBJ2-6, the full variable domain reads EAQVTQNPRYLITVTGKKLTVTCSQNMNHEYMSWYRQDPGLGLRQIYYSMNVEVTDKGDVPEGYKVSRKEKRNFPLILESPSPNQTSLYFCASSLYGAGAGANVLTFGAGSRLTVL.

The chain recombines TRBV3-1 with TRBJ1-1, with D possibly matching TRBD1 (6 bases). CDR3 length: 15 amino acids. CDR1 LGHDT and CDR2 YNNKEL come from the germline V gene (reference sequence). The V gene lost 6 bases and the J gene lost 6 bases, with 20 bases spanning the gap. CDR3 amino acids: CASRGVGTLGAEAFF. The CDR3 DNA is TGTGCCAGCAGGGGGGTAGGGACATTAGGCGCTGAAGCTTTCTTT.

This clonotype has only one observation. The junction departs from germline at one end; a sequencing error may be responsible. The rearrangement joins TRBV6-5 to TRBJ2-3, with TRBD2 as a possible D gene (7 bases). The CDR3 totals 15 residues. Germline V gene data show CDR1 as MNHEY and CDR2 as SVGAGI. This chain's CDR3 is CASSYTRGATDMQYF. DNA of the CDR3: TGTGCCAGCAGTTACACCCGGGGGGCCACAGATATGCAGTATTTT.

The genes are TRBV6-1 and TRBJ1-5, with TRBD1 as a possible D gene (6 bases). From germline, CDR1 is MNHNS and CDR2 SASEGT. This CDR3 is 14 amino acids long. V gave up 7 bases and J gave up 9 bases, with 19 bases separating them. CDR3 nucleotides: TGTGCCAGCATTTCGGACAGACTTGCAGGGCCCCAGCATTTT. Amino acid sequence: CASISDRLAGPQHF.

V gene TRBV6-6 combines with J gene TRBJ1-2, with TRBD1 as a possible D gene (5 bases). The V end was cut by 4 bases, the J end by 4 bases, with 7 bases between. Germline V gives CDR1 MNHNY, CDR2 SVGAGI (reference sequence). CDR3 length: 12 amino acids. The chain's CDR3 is CASSWDGYGYTF. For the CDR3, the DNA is TGTGCCAGCAGTTGGGACGGCTATGGCTACACCTTC.

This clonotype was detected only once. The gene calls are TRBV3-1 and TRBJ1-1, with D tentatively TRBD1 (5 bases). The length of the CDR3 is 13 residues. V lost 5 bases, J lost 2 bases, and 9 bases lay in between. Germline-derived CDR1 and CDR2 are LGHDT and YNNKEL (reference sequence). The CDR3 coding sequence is TGTGCCAGCAGCGCGGGACGTAACACTGAAGCTTTCTTT. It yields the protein CASSAGRNTEAFF. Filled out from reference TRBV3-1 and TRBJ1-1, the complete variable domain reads DTAVSQTPKYLVTQMGNDKSIKCEQNLGHDTMYWYKQDSKKFLKIMFSYNNKELIINETVPNRFSPKSPDKAHLNLHINSLELGDSAVYFCASSAGRNTEAFFGQGTRLTVV.

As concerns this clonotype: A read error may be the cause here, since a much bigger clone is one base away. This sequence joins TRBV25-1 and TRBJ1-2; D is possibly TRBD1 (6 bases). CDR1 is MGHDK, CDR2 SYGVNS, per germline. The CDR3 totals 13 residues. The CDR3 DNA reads TGTGCCTGCAGTGTGGTGGGGGCGCGCGGCTACACCTTC. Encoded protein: CACSVVGARGYTF.

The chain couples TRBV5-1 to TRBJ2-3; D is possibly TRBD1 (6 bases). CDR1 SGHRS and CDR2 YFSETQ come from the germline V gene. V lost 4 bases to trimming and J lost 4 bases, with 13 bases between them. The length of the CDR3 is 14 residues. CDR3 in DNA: TGCGCCAGCAGCCAACAGGGTCGGGCAGATACGCAGTATTTT. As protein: CASSQQGRADTQYF.

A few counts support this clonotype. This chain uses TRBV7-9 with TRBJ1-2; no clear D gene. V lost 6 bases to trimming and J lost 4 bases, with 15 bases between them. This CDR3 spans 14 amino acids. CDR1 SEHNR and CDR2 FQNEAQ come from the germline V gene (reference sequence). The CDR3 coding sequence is TGTGCCAGCAGTCCCGGGCAGGCGTTCTATGGCTACACCTTC. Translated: CASSPGQAFYGYTF.

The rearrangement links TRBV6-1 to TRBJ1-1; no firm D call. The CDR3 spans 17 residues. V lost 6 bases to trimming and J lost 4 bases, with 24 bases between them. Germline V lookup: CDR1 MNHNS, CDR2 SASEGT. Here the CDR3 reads CASSVEIWQVAVTEAFF. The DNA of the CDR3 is TGTGCCAGCAGCGTCGAAATTTGGCAAGTGGCGGTCACTGAAGCTTTCTTT.

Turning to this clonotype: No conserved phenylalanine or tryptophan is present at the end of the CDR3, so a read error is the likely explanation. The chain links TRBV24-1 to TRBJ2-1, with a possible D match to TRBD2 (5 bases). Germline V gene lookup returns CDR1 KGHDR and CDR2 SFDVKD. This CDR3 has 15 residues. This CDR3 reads CATSEGSAPYNEQFL. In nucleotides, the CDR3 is TGTGCCACCAGTGAAGGTAGCGCGCCTTACAACGAGCAGTTCCTC.

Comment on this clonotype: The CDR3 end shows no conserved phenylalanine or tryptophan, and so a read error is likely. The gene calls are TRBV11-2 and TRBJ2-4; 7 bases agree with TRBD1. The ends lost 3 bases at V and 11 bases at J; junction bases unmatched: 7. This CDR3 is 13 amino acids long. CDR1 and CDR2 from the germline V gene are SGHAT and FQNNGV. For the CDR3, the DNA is TGTGCCAGCAGCTTGGACCGGGACAGTTTTCAGTACCTC. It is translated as CASSLDRDSFQYL.

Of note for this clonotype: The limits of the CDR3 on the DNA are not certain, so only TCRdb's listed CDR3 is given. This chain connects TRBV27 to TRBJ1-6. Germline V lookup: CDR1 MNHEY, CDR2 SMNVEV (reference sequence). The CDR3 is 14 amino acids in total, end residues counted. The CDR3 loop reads CASSFVGVGSPPHF.

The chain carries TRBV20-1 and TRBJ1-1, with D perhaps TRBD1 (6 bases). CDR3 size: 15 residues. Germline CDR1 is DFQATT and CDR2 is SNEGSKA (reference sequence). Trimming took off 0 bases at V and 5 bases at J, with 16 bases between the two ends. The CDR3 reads CSARDLRGMWTEAFF. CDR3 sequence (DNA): TGCAGTGCTAGAGATCTCAGGGGAATGTGGACTGAAGCTTTCTTT.

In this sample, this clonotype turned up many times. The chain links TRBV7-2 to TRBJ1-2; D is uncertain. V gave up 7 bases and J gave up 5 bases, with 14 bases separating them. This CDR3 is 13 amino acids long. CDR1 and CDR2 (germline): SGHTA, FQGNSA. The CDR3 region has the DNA TGTGCCAGCACCCCCAACCCACCGTATGGCTACACCTTC. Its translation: CASTPNPPYGYTF.

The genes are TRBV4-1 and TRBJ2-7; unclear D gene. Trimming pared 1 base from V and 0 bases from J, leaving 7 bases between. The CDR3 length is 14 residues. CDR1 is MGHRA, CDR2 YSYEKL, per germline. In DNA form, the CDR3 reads TGCGCCAGCAGCCAAGGACCTAGCTCCTACGAGCAGTACTTC. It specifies CASSQGPSSYEQYF.

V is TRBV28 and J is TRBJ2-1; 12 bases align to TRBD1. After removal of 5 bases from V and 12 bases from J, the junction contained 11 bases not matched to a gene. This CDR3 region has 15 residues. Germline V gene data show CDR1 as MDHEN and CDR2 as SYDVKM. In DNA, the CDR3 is TGTGCCAGCAGTCCCCCGGGACAGGGGGCATGGGGGCAGTTCTTC. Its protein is CASSPPGQGAWGQFF.